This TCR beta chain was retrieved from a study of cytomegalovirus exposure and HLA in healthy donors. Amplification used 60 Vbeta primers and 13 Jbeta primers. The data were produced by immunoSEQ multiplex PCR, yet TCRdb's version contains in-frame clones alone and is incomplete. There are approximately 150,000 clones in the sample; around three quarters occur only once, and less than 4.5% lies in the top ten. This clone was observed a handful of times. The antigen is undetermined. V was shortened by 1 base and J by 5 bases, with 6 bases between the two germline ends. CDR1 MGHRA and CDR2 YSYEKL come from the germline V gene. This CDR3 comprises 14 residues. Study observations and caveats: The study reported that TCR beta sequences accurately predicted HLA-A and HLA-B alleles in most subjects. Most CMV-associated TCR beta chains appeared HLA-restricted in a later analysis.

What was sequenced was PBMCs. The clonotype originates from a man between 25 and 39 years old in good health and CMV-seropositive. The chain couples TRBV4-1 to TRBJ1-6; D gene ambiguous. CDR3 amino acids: CASSQGQNNSPLHF. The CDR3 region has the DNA TGCGCCAGCAGCCAAGGGCAGAATAATTCACCCCTCCACTTT.